What follows are 14 T cell receptor beta chains derived from one specimen sequenced in a study of blood T cell repertoires in COVID-19. The assay was immunoSEQ multiplex PCR, and TCRdb's table has in-frame clones only and misses some. The sample has 80,000 to 95,000 clones, 75% to 90% seen once; the top ten hold about 16%. Input material: peripheral blood. These TCRs come from a woman aged 80 or older with active or convalescent COVID-19.

The rearrangement links TRBV18 to TRBJ1-1; 11 nucleotides agree with TRBD1. The germline V gene has CDR1 KGHSH and CDR2 LQKENI. Trimming removed 3 bases from V and 5 bases from J; junction bases left unmatched: 2. The CDR3 extends over 14 amino acids. The CDR3: CASSPGQGATEAFF. DNA for the CDR3: TGTGCCAGCTCACCCGGACAGGGGGCGACTGAAGCTTTCTTT.

The rearrangement links TRBV7-2 to TRBJ2-1; 11 positions agree with TRBD2. V lost 1 base to trimming and J lost 6 bases; unmatched junction nucleotides: 11. Germline V gene data show CDR1 as SGHTA and CDR2 as FQGNSA. The CDR3 length is 18 residues. CDR3 region: CASSLGSKLAGEVNEQFF. CDR3 DNA: TGTGCCAGCAGCTTAGGGTCTAAACTAGCGGGAGAGGTCAATGAGCAGTTCTTC.

This clone appeared a single time. J is TRBJ2-5 and V is TRBV24-1, with 10 bases matching TRBD1. V shed 3 bases and J 5 bases; nucleotides not matched to a gene: 5. The CDR3 contains 15 residues. Looked up from germline, CDR1 is KGHDR and CDR2 is SFDVKD. Written as DNA, the CDR3 is TGTGCCACCAGTGATCGGGGGACAGGGGTGGAGACCCAGTACTTC. This codes for CATSDRGTGVETQYF.

A few counts support this clone. This chain joins TRBV4-1 and TRBJ1-1; 11 nucleotides agree with TRBD1. Germline V CDR1 and CDR2: MGHRA, YSYEKL. This CDR3 has 19 residues. The junction had 17 bases not matched to a gene; V was cut back by 3 bases and J by 5 bases. The CDR3 region is CASSQAPGQGVSKGTEAFF. The CDR3 DNA sequence: TGCGCCAGCAGCCAGGCCCCGGGACAGGGGGTTTCGAAGGGGACTGAAGCTTTCTTT.

The CDR3 sequence is CASSPYRVSATNEKLFF. The DNA for the CDR3 is TGTGCCAGTAGTCCCTATCGGGTGTCGGCAACTAATGAAAAACTGTTTTTT. The chain links TRBV19 to TRBJ1-4; D remains ambiguous. CDR3 length: 17 residues. CDR1 and CDR2 (germline): LNHDA, SQIVND (reference sequence). The V end lost 5 bases, the J end lost 0 bases, and 16 bases lay between the germline ends.

In its sample, this clone was seen a few times. The chain combines TRBV4-3 with TRBJ2-1; TRBD2 is a possible D gene (6 bases). The CDR3 loop spans 15 amino acids. V was pared by 5 bases and J by 6 bases, with 17 bases between. Germline V gene lookup returns CDR1 LGHNA and CDR2 YSLEER. The CDR3 here is CASSYLASMGNEQFF. The CDR3 DNA is TGCGCCAGCAGCTACCTAGCGTCTATGGGCAATGAGCAGTTCTTC.

The chain employs TRBV4-1 and TRBJ2-7; D may be TRBD1 (6 bases). Deletions cut 5 bases from V and 1 base from J, with 9 bases between. This CDR3 is 13 amino acids long. CDR1 MGHRA and CDR2 YSYEKL come from the germline V gene. CDR3 sequence: CASSWDKSYEQYF. CDR3 bases: TGCGCCAGCAGCTGGGACAAATCCTACGAGCAGTACTTC.

This chain uses TRBV19 with TRBJ1-6; TRBD1 might be the D (5 bases). CDR3 length equals 15 residues. Germline lookup yields CDR1 LNHDA and CDR2 SQIVND (reference sequence). Deletions cut 7 bases from V and 7 bases from J, with 17 bases between. CDR3 nucleotide sequence: TGTGCCAGTAACCCCAACGGAGGGGTAAATTCACCCCTCCACTTT. Translating it yields CASNPNGGVNSPLHF. The full variable domain, in which reference TRBV19 and TRBJ1-6 provide the parts outside the CDR3, is DGGITQSPKYLFRKEGQNVTLSCEQNLNHDAMYWYRQDPGQGLRLIYYSQIVNDFQKGDIAEGYSVSREKKESFPLTVTSAQKNPTAFYLCASNPNGGVNSPLHFGNGTRLTVT.

This chain connects TRBV5-1 to TRBJ1-1, with 11 bases lining up with TRBD1. Germline V gene data show CDR1 as SGHRS and CDR2 as YFSETQ. Unmatched junction bases numbered 8, after V lost 4 bases and J lost 6 bases. The CDR3 runs to 15 residues. The CDR3 loop is CASSPGQGGEAEAFF. The CDR3 DNA sequence: TGCGCCAGCAGCCCGGGACAGGGGGGTGAGGCTGAAGCTTTCTTT. Full variable domain (missing parts from reference TRBV5-1 and TRBJ1-1): KAGVTQTPRYLIKTRGQQVTLSCSPISGHRSVSWYQQTPGQGLQFLFEYFSETQRNKGNFPGRFSGRQFSNSRSEMNVSTLELGDSALYLCASSPGQGGEAEAFFGQGTRLTVV.

The chain combines TRBV30 with TRBJ1-1, with 9 nucleotides matching TRBD1. Germline lookup yields CDR1 GTSNPN and CDR2 SVGIG (reference sequence). The V and J ends lost 4 bases and 1 base, in that order; junction bases with no gene match: 7. The CDR3 length is 15 residues. In nucleotides, the CDR3 is TGTGCCTGGACCCAAATACAGGGGGCGAACACTGAAGCTTTCTTT. Its translation is CAWTQIQGANTEAFF.

The chain couples TRBV5-1 to TRBJ2-2; tentative D call: TRBD2 (6 bases). This CDR3 has 16 residues. V lost 3 bases and J 1 base, leaving 13 bases between the germline ends. CDR1 and CDR2 from the germline V gene are SGHRS and YFSETQ. CDR3 in DNA: TGCGCCAGCAGCTATCCCCCAGCGGGGAACACCGGGGAGCTGTTTTTT. Translated: CASSYPPAGNTGELFF.

The chain employs TRBV15 and TRBJ1-4; TRBD1 matches at 9 bases. CDR1 is LNHNV, CDR2 YYDKDF, per germline (reference sequence). The CDR3 loop spans 17 amino acids. V lost 5 bases, J lost 8 bases, and 15 bases stayed unmatched. DNA for the CDR3: TGTGCCACCAGCGGCACCGGAAACAGGGGGCGCGAAGAAAAACTGTTTTTT. As protein: CATSGTGNRGREEKLFF. Full variable domain (rest looked up from reference TRBV15 and TRBJ1-4): DAMVIQNPRYQVTQFGKPVTLSCSQTLNHNVMYWYQQKSSQAPKLLFHYYDKDFNNEADTPDNFQSRRPNTSFCFLDIRSPGLGDTAMYLCATSGTGNRGREEKLFFGSGTQLSVL.

This sequence joins TRBV18 and TRBJ1-1; 9 nucleotides agree with TRBD1. J lost 0 bases, V lost 5 bases, and 7 bases had no gene match. This CDR3 contains 16 residues. CDR1 is KGHSH, CDR2 LQKENI, per germline. The CDR3 loop reads CASSEQGALMNTEAFF. CDR3 bases: TGTGCCAGCTCAGAACAGGGGGCGCTAATGAACACTGAAGCTTTCTTT.

The chain couples TRBV10-3 to TRBJ1-6, with 7 bases aligning to TRBD1. The junction had 9 bases not matched to a gene; V was cut back by 7 bases and J by 6 bases. The CDR3 covers 15 residues. Germline CDR1 and CDR2: ENHRY and SYGVKD. Here the CDR3 DNA reads TGTGCCATCATTTTGGGCGGACAGGCTAATTCACCCCTCCACTTT. Translating gives CAIILGGQANSPLHF.